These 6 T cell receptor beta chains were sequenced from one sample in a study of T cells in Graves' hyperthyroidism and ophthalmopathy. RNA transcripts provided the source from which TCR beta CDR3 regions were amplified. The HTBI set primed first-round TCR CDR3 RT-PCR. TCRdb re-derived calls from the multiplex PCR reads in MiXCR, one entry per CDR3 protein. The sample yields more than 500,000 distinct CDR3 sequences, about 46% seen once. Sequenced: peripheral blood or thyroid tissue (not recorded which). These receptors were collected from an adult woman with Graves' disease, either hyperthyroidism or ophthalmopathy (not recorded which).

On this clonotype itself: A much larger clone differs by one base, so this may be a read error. CDR3 residues: CASSGGQGQETQYF. DNA of the CDR3: TGTGCCAGCAGTGGCGGACAGGGCCAAGAGACCCAGTACTTC. The J gene is TRBJ2-5, the V gene TRBV28, with 8 bases identical to TRBD1. The germline V gene encodes CDR1 MDHEN and CDR2 SYDVKM. The CDR3 loop spans 14 amino acids. J was trimmed by 1 base and V by 5 bases; bases with no gene match: 3.

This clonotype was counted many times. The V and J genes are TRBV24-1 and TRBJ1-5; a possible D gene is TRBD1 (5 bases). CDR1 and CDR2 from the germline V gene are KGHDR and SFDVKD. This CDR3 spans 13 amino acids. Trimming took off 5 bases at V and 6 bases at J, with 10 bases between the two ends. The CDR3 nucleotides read TGTGCCACCAGTGTGGGGGGTTCTCAGCCCCAGCATTTT. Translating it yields CATSVGGSQPQHF.

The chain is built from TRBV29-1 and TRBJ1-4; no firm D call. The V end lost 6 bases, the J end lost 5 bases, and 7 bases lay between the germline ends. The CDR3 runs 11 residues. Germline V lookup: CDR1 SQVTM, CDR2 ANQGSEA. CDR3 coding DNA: TGCAGCGTCCTCGAGAATGAAAAACTGTTTTTT. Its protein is CSVLENEKLFF.

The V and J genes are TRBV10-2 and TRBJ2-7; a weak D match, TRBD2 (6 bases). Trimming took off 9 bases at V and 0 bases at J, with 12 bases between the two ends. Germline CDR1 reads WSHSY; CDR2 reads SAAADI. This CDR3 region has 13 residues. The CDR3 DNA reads TGCGCCAGTAGGGACTTCTACTCCTACGAGCAGTACTTC. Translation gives CASRDFYSYEQYF.

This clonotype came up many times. CDR3 DNA: TGTGCCAGCAGTTATAGCCGGGGTCAATGGGGGTACTTC. Translated, it gives CASSYSRGQWGYF. V usage is TRBV2 and J usage is TRBJ2-7; D might be TRBD2 (5 bases). V lost 5 bases, J lost 12 bases, and 20 bases lay in between. The CDR3 totals 13 residues. Germline V gene data show CDR1 as SNHLY and CDR2 as FYNNEI.

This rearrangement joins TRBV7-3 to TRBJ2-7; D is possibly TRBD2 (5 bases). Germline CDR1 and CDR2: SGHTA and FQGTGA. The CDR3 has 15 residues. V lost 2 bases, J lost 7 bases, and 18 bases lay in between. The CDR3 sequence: CASSLVSGRNNEQYF. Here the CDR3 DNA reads TGTGCCAGCAGCTTAGTCAGCGGCCGGAACAATGAGCAGTACTTC.